This passage covers 20 T cell receptor beta chains from one sample sequenced in a study of T cell repertoires in cytomegalovirus infection. These TCRs are of unknown antigen specificity. A single record per CDR3 protein comes from TCRdb applying MiXCR to the reads. The sample has 830,000 or so distinct CDR3 sequences; about 30% are singletons. This material consisted of cultured CD8+ T cells from PBMCs, taken from culture after CMV antigen stimulation. The receptors derive from a human donor in good health (CMV status not recorded). Some clones in this sample may be carry-over from other donors' samples.

The table lists this clonotype with many counts. The chain is built from TRBV7-2 and TRBJ1-5; 7 nucleotides align to TRBD1. The CDR3 has 15 amino acids. V shed 5 bases and J 4 bases; nucleotides not matched to a gene: 8. The V gene's germline CDR1 is SGHTA and CDR2 FQGNSA. The CDR3 loop is CASSPGDSLNQPQHF. DNA for the CDR3: TGTGCCAGCAGCCCGGGGGACAGTTTGAATCAGCCCCAGCATTTT.

This clonotype was picked up one time. V is TRBV19 and J is TRBJ2-7, with a tentative D call TRBD1 (7 bases). CDR1 and CDR2 (germline): LNHDA, SQIVND (reference sequence). V lost 6 bases and J lost 3, with 12 bases in between. CDR3 length: 13 amino acids. CDR3 region: CASSAGGIYEQYV. For the CDR3, the DNA is TGTGCCAGTAGCGCAGGGGGGATCTACGAGCAGTACGTC.

The rearrangement uses TRBV7-2 and TRBJ1-2; the D is unclear. Germline assignment: CDR1 SGHTA and CDR2 FQGNSA. This CDR3 is built from 14 residues. Trimming cost V 5 bases and J 2 bases, with 12 bases left between them. As DNA, the CDR3 is TGTGCCAGCAGCACACAGATCTTCAACTATGGCTACACCTTC. Translated: CASSTQIFNYGYTF.

This sequence joins TRBV6-2 or TRBV6-3 and TRBJ2-1; the match to TRBD2 covers 9 bases. J was trimmed by 9 bases and V by 7 bases; bases with no gene match: 7. CDR3 length: 13 amino acids. Per the germline V gene, CDR1 is MNHEY and CDR2 is SVGEGT. Here the CDR3 DNA reads TGTGCCAGCAAAACCCTAGCGGGGCTTGAGCAGTTCTTC. Translated, it gives CASKTLAGLEQFF.

The gene calls are TRBV6-2 or TRBV6-3 and TRBJ2-1, with D possibly TRBD2 on 5 matching bases. V lost 2 bases to trimming and J lost 1 base, with 6 bases between them. The length of the CDR3 is 14 residues. CDR1 is MNHEY, CDR2 SVGEGT, per germline. The CDR3 loop reads CASSYEGSYNEQFF. The CDR3 DNA is TGTGCCAGCAGTTACGAGGGTTCCTACAATGAGCAGTTCTTC.

Note on this clonotype: A read error is possible here, since a much larger clone lies one base away. In this CDR3 the conserved last residue, phenylalanine or tryptophan, is missing, so a read error is likely. Here the CDR3 reads CASSPSGGFYNEQFL. CDR3 nucleotide sequence: TGTGCCAGCAGCCCAAGCGGGGGGTTTTACAATGAGCAGTTCTTA. The chain couples TRBV7-2 to TRBJ2-1; TRBD2 aligns across 9 bases. With V trimmed by 5 bases and J by 4 bases, 6 bases remained unmatched. The germline CDR1 and CDR2 sequences are SGHTA and FQGNSA. This CDR3 is built from 15 residues.

This clonotype was counted at least ten times. The rearrangement links TRBV7-2 to TRBJ2-1, with 7 bases fitting TRBD1. From germline, CDR1 is SGHTA and CDR2 FQGNSA. J gave up 2 bases and V 5 bases, and 12 bases lay outside the gene matches. CDR3 length equals 17 residues. CDR3: CASSIVPGTEAYNEQFF. CDR3 DNA: TGTGCCAGCAGCATAGTGCCGGGGACAGAAGCCTACAATGAGCAGTTCTTC.

On this clonotype itself: The germline gene is not matched at one end of the junction; a read error may be the cause. The CDR3 bases are TGTGCCAGCAACCGACTAGCGGGGGGTTCCTCCTACGAGCAGTACTTC. It specifies CASNRLAGGSSYEQYF. The chain links TRBV4-1 to TRBJ2-7, with 13 positions matching TRBD2. This CDR3 region has 16 residues. The germline V gene has CDR1 MGHRA and CDR2 YSYEKL.

The gene calls are TRBV12-5 and TRBJ1-2; 10 nucleotides match TRBD1. The trim removed 2 bases at V and 3 bases at J, leaving 15 bases unmatched. The CDR3 totals 19 residues. The germline CDR1 and CDR2 sequences are LGHNT and FRNRAP. CDR3 protein: CASGLTLRDRGGDHYGYTF. For the CDR3, the DNA is TGTGCTAGTGGTTTGACCCTCCGGGACAGGGGAGGGGACCACTATGGCTACACCTTC.

The rearrangement joins TRBV20-1 to TRBJ1-2; 8 positions agree with TRBD1. Germline CDR1 is DFQATT and CDR2 is SNEGSKA (reference sequence). V was pared by 6 bases and J by 0 bases, with 9 bases of the junction left unmatched. The CDR3 sequence is 15 residues long. In DNA, the CDR3 is TGCAGTGCCTTCACGGGGACAGGATCTAACTATGGCTACACCTTC. Translating gives CSAFTGTGSNYGYTF.

This clonotype was detected many times. J is TRBJ2-7 and V is TRBV7-6; 10 bases match TRBD2. The CDR3 totals 16 residues. V lost 1 base to trimming and J lost 3 bases; unmatched junction nucleotides: 6. CDR1 is SGHVS and CDR2 is FNYEAQ in the germline V gene. CDR3 DNA: TGTGCCAGCAGCTTAGAGGGGCTAGCGGGGGTCTACGAGCAGTACGTC. Residues: CASSLEGLAGVYEQYV.

This clonotype was seen ten or more times. The chain links TRBV7-6 to TRBJ1-5; D uncertain. Germline CDR1 and CDR2: SGHVS and FNYEAQ. The CDR3 is made up of 16 amino acids. V dropped 5 bases and J dropped 0 bases, with 14 bases sitting between them. In DNA, the CDR3 is TGTGCCAGCAGCCGCCGGCTAGCCCATAGCAATCAGCCCCAGCATTTT. Its translation: CASSRRLAHSNQPQHF.

This chain joins TRBV7-9 and TRBJ2-5, with D maybe TRBD1 (6 bases). CDR3 length equals 17 residues. From germline, CDR1 is SEHNR and CDR2 FQNEAQ (reference sequence). Trimming cost V 3 bases and J 3 bases, with 20 bases left between them. The CDR3 nucleotides read TGTGCCAGCAGCTTCCGGAACAGGGTGAAAACAAAAGAGACCCAGTACTTC. Protein product: CASSFRNRVKTKETQYF.

Remarks on this clonotype: One base away lies a much larger clone, so this may be a sequencing read error. V gene TRBV7-2 combines with J gene TRBJ2-3; TRBD1 might be the D (6 bases). Per germline, CDR1 SGHTA and CDR2 FQGNSA. This CDR3 contains 12 residues. The CDR3 nucleotides read TGTGCCAACAGCTCACAGGGCGATACGCAGTATTTT. Protein sequence: CANSSQGDTQYF.

In the case of this clonotype: Sequence at one end of the junction differs from germline and may be a read error. The chain joins TRBV7-6 to TRBJ2-1; D tentatively reads TRBD1 or TRBD2 (5 bases each). Per the germline V gene, CDR1 is SGHVS and CDR2 is FNYEAQ. The CDR3 is 13 amino acids. CDR3 sequence (DNA): TGTGTCAGCAGCTTAGGGGAGTACAATGAGCAGTTCTTC. Its translation is CVSSLGEYNEQFF.

The genes are TRBV6-5 and TRBJ1-1, with a tentative D call TRBD1 (6 bases). The CDR3 sequence is 13 residues long. V was clipped by 2 bases and J by 5 bases, with 9 bases between them. Germline V gene data show CDR1 as MNHEY and CDR2 as SVGAGI. CDR3 sequence (DNA): TGTGCCAGCAGTTACGGGGGCTGGACTGAAGCTTTCTTT. Translated: CASSYGGWTEAFF.

The rearrangement joins TRBV7-6 to TRBJ2-1; a possible D gene is TRBD2 (5 bases). This CDR3 is 17 amino acids long. Germline values: CDR1 SGHVS, CDR2 FNYEAQ. V lost 3 bases, J lost 0 bases, and 15 bases lay in between. The CDR3 DNA follows: TGTGCCAGCAGCTTGTTAGGGAGAAGGAGCTCCTACAATGAGCAGTTCTTC. Its translation is CASSLLGRRSSYNEQFF.

The CDR3 here is CASSWASGPAVDSYNEQFF. The CDR3 DNA is TGTGCCAGCAGCTGGGCCTCGGGGCCCGCCGTTGACTCCTACAATGAGCAGTTCTTC. V and J are TRBV7-9 and TRBJ2-1; tentatively, D is TRBD1 or TRBD2 (5 bases each). Trimming stripped 4 bases from V and 0 bases from J, with 22 bases between. The CDR3 is 19 amino acids. Looked up from germline, CDR1 is SEHNR and CDR2 is FQNEAQ (reference sequence).

The chain has TRBV7-6 and TRBJ2-7, with a tentative D call TRBD2 (6 bases). CDR3 size: 15 residues. Germline CDR1 SGHVS, CDR2 FNYEAQ. V was cut by 5 bases and J by 1 base, with 15 bases left in between. This chain's CDR3 is CASSPGTAGSYEQYF. CDR3 in DNA: TGTGCCAGCAGCCCTGGGACGGCGGGGTCCTACGAGCAGTACTTC.

The gene calls are TRBV7-4 and TRBJ1-2, with 10 bases aligning to TRBD1. Losses at the gene ends were 6 bases for V and 2 bases for J; bases not matched to a gene: 6. Germline V gene data show CDR1 as SGHVT and CDR2 as SQSDAQ. CDR3 length: 15 residues. The CDR3, as DNA: TGTGCCAGCAGGACCGGGACAGGGGTAAACTATGGCTACACCTTC. This sequence encodes CASRTGTGVNYGYTF.